Presented here are 10 T cell receptor beta chains from one specimen sequenced in a study of blood T cell repertoires in COVID-19. Here immunoSEQ multiplex PCR was the method, and the copy in TCRdb shows in-frame clones only, minus some. The table has roughly 160,000 clones, about 87% seen once. Sample: peripheral blood. All receptors come from a man between 60 and 70 years old with acute or convalescent COVID-19.

The CDR3 is CASSYPIASTGELFF. DNA for the CDR3: TGTGCCAGCAGTTACCCTATTGCATCCACCGGGGAGCTGTTTTTT. This chain links TRBV6-6 with TRBJ2-2, with unresolved D. The germline V and J ends were trimmed by 2 bases and 4 bases, with 11 bases remaining between them. Germline CDR1 is MNHNY and CDR2 is SVGAGI (reference sequence). The CDR3 extends over 15 amino acids.

The gene calls are TRBV5-1 and TRBJ1-1, with D perhaps TRBD1 (5 bases). Germline CDR1 and CDR2: SGHRS and YFSETQ. The CDR3 length is 14 residues. With 2 bases removed from V and 7 bases from J, the gap between germline ends came to 15 bases. CDR3 amino acids: CASSFSGSLLEAFF. The CDR3 nucleotides are TGCGCCAGCAGCTTCTCAGGGTCCTTACTTGAAGCTTTCTTT.

Worth noting for this clone: The same CDR3 also results from other DNA sequences found in this sample. V and J are TRBV12-3 or TRBV12-4 and TRBJ1-2, with 10 bases that match TRBD1. CDR3 length: 13 residues. The ends lost 6 bases at V and 2 bases at J; junction bases unmatched: 0. CDR3 sequence reads: CASRGQGNYGYTF. The CDR3 DNA follows: TGTGCCAGCAGGGGACAGGGGAACTATGGCTACACCTTC.

This clone was counted a few times. The chain recombines TRBV4-1 with TRBJ2-3, with 7 bases identical to TRBD2. Per the germline V gene, CDR1 is MGHRA and CDR2 is YSYEKL. The J segment lost 0 bases and the V segment lost 3 bases, leaving 3 bases of the junction unmatched. The CDR3 is made up of 15 amino acids. DNA of the CDR3: TGCGCCAGCAGCCAGCAGCGGGGTAGCACAGATACGCAGTATTTT. Encoded protein: CASSQQRGSTDTQYF.

This clone was picked up one time. This rearrangement joins TRBV7-9 to TRBJ2-3; TRBD1 might be the D (6 bases). V was clipped by 5 bases and J by 1 base, with 7 bases between them. The CDR3 is 13 residues long. Germline lookup yields CDR1 SEHNR and CDR2 FQNEAQ (reference sequence). CDR3 sequence reads: CASSNRGTDTQYF. Here the CDR3 DNA reads TGTGCCAGCAGCAACAGGGGCACAGATACGCAGTATTTT.

V and J are TRBV5-6 and TRBJ2-5, with D possibly being TRBD1 (6 bases). The CDR3 has 14 residues. Germline V gives CDR1 SGHDT, CDR2 YYEEEE. Trimming took off 0 bases at V and 4 bases at J, with 10 bases between the two ends. Here the CDR3 DNA reads TGTGCCAGCAGCTTGGGGGGGCAGGGAGAGACCCAGTACTTC. Protein product: CASSLGGQGETQYF. The full variable domain, rest sourced from reference TRBV5-6 and TRBJ2-5, is DAGVTQSPTHLIKTRGQQVTLRCSPKSGHDTVSWYQQALGQGPQFIFQYYEEEERQRGNFPDRFSGHQFPNYSSELNVNALLLGDSALYLCASSLGGQGETQYFGPGTRLLVL.

V is TRBV9 and J is TRBJ1-1; D may be TRBD1 (5 bases). Trimming took 4 bases from V and 4 from J, leaving 14 bases between them. Germline CDR1 SGDLS, CDR2 YYNGEE. The length of the CDR3 is 14 residues. The CDR3 coding sequence is TGTGCCAGCAGCCCTCGTGGCAGGGTCACTGAAGCTTTCTTT. Amino acid sequence: CASSPRGRVTEAFF.

CDR3 nucleotide sequence: TGTGCCAGCAGCCTCCAGCGGGGGGGAGAGACCCAGTACTTC. This encodes CASSLQRGGETQYF. The genes are TRBV6-6 and TRBJ2-5, with TRBD2 matching over 10 bases. Per the germline V gene, CDR1 is MNHNY and CDR2 is SVGAGI (reference sequence). The CDR3 extends over 14 amino acids. With V trimmed by 6 bases and J by 4 bases, 5 bases remained unmatched.

The V and J genes are TRBV14 and TRBJ2-1; TRBD2 matches 9 bases. This CDR3 region has 16 residues. Looked up from germline, CDR1 is SGHDN and CDR2 is FVKESK. V shed 1 base and J 7 bases; nucleotides not matched to a gene: 8. The CDR3 reads CASSQVTAGGENEQFF. Written as DNA, the CDR3 is TGTGCCAGCAGCCAAGTGACAGCGGGAGGTGAGAATGAGCAGTTCTTC.

The V call is TRBV19, the J call TRBJ2-1; maybe TRBD2 (7 bases). CDR1 and CDR2 (germline): LNHDA, SQIVND (reference sequence). V was trimmed by 3 bases and J by 7 bases, leaving 19 bases between them. This CDR3 is 16 amino acids long. CDR3 protein: CASSILRQVGRNEQFF. The CDR3 DNA reads TGTGCCAGTAGTATCTTGCGACAGGTCGGGAGGAATGAGCAGTTCTTC.